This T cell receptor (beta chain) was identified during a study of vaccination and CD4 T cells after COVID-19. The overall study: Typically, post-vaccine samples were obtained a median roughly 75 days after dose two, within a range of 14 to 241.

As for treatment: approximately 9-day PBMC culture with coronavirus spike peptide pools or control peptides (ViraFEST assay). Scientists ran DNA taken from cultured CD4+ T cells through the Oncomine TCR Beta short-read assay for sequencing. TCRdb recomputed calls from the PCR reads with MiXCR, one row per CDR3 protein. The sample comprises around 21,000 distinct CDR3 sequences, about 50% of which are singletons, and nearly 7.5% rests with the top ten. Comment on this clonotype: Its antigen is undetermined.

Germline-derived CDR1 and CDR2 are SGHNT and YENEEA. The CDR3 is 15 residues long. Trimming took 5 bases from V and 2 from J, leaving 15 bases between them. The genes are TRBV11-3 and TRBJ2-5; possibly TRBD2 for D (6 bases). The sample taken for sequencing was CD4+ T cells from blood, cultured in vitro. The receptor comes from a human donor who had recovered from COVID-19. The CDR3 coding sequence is TGTGCCAGCAGCACTCGGGACTGGGAACAAGAGACCCAGTACTTC. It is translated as CASSTRDWEQETQYF.